Many counts were recorded for the clone carrying this T cell receptor (beta chain). This sample stems from a study of T cell repertoires in cytomegalovirus infection. On the study more broadly: Indications of both CMV infection and matching HLA type were provided by public TCR beta signatures.

The CDR3 is made up of 14 amino acids. Germline V CDR1 and CDR2: MNHEY, SVGAGI. V was cut by 2 bases and J by 7 bases, with 15 bases left in between. MiXCR, applied by TCRdb to the reads, yields one record per CDR3 protein. Among approximately 500,000 distinct CDR3 sequences listed, around 11% were seen once. The gene calls are TRBV6-5 and TRBJ2-7; a possible D gene is TRBD2 (6 bases). Sequenced: PBMCs. This TCR came from a human donor in good health (CMV status not recorded). Some clones in this sample may be carry-over from other donors' samples. CDR3 sequence reads: CASSYRTNRDEQYF. Written as DNA, the CDR3 is TGTGCCAGCAGTTACCGGACTAACCGCGATGAGCAGTACTTC.